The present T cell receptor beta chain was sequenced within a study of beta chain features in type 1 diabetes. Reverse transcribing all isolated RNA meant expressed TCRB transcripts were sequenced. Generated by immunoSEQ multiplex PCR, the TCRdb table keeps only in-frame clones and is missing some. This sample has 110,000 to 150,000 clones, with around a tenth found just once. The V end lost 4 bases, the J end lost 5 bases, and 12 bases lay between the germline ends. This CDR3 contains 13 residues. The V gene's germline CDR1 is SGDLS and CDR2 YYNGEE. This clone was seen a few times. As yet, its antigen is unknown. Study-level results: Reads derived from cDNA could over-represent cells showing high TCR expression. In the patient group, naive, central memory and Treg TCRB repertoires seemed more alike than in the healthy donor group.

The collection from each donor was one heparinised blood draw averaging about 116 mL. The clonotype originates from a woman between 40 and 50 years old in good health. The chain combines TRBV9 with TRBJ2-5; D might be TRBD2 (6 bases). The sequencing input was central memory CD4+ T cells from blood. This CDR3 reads CASSPSGGETQYF. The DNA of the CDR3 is TGTGCCAGCAGCCCCTCTGGAGGGGAGACCCAGTACTTC.